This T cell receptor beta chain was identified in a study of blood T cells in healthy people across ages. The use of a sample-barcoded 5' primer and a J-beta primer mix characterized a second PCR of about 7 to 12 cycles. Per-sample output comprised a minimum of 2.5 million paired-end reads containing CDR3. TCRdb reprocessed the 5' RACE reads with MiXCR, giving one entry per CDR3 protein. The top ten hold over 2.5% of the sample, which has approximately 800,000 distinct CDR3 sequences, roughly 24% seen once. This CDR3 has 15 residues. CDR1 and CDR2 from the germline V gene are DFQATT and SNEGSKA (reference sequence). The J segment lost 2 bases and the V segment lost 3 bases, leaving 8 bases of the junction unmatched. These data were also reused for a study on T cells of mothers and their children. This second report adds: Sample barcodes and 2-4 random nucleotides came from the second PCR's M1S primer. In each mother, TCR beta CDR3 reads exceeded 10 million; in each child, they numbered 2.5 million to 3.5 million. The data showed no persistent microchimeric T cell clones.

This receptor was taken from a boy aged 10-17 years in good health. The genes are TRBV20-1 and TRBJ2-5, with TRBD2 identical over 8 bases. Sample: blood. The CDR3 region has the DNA TGCAGTGCTAGGGGGGCGGGGGGCCTTCAAGAGACCCAGTACTTC. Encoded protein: CSARGAGGLQETQYF.